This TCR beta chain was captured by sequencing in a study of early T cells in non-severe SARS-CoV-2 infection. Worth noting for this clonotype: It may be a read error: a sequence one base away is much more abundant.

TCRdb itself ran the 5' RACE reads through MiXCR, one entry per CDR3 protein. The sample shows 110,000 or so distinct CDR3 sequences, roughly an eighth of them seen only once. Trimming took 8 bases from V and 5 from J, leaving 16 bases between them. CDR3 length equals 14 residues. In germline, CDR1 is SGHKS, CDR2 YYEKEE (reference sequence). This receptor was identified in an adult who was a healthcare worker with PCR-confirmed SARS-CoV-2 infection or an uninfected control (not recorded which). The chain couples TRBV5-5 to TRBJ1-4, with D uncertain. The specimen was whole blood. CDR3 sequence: CARSAGGQNEKLFF. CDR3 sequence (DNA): TGTGCCAGAAGCGCGGGAGGTCAGAATGAAAAACTGTTTTTT. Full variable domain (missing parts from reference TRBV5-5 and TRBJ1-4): DAGVTQSPTHLIKTRGQQVTLRCSPISGHKSVSWYQQVLGQGPQFIFQYYEKEERGRGNFPDRFSARQFPNYSSELNVNALLLGDSALYLCARSAGGQNEKLFFGSGTQLSVL.